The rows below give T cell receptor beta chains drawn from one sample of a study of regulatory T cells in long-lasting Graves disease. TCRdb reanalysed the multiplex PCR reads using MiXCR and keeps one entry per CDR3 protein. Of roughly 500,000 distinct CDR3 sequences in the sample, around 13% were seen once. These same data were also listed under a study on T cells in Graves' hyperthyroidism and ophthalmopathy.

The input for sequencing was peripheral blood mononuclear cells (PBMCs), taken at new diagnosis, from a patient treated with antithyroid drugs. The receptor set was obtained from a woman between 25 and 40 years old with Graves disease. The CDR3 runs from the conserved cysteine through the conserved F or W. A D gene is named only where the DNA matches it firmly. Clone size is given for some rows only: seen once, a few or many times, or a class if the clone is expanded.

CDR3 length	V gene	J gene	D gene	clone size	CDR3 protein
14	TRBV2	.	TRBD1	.	CASNQDRSSYEQYF
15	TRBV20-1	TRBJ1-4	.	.	CSARERTVFNEKLFF
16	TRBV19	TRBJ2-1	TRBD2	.	CASSLRREYAYNEQFF
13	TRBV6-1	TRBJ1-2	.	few	CASSVRRSYGYTF
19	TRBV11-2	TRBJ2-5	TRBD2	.	CASSEPTLTSGEPGETQYF
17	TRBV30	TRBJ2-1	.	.	CAWSLSLSWWVGNEQFF
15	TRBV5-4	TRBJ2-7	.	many	CASSSSGTPFYEQYF
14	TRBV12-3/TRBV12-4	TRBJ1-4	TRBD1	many	CASSPGTGYEKLFF
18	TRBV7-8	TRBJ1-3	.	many	CASSLEGYGQTSGNTIYF
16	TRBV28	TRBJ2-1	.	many	CASSLQIQRGSNEQFF
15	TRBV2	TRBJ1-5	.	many	CASSETLAGVQPQHF
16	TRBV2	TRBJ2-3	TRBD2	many	CASTRGSGRDTDTQYF
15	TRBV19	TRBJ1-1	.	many	CASSSQGSVGTEAFF
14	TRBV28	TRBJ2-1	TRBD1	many	CASSADTGTAFSLF
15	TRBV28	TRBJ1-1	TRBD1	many	CASSENRGVGTEAFF
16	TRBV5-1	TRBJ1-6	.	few	CASSESPDSGNSPLHF
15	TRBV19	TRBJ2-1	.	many	CASSIRVISYNEQFF
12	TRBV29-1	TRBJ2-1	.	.	CSVLGDSNEQFF
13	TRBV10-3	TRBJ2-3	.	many	CAIRDLSTDTQYF
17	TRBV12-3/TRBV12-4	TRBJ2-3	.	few	CASSFMRGGISTDTQYF
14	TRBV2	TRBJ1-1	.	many	CASRVLQGKTEAFF
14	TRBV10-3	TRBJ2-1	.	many	CAISELYGYNEQFF
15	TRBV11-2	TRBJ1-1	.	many	CASSPRAEGEPEAFF